This T cell receptor beta chain was identified in a study of T cells in Graves' hyperthyroidism and ophthalmopathy. The V end lost 6 bases, the J end lost 2 bases, and 13 bases lay between the germline ends. The germline gives CDR1 MNHNS, CDR2 SASEGT. The CDR3 runs 14 residues. When ophthalmopathy did not progress within 18 months, Graves' hyperthyroidism was considered stable. Exclusion followed for patients with uncontrolled infection, other autoimmune disease, pregnancy or lactation. Comment on this clonotype: Its antigen is not identified.

General observations from the study: The majority of expanded thyroid clonotypes above 0.001 also appeared in blood.

The CDR3 regions of TCR beta were amplified from RNA transcripts. A first-round RT-PCR of the TCR CDR3 used the HTBI primer set. TCRdb re-derived calls from the multiplex PCR reads in MiXCR, one entry per CDR3 protein. The table shows approximately 740,000 distinct CDR3 sequences, with roughly 15% occurring only once. The specimen was blood. This sequence originates from a woman younger than 35 with Graves' hyperthyroidism. J is TRBJ1-1 and V is TRBV6-1; no definite D call. The CDR3 protein is CASRGRPSNTEAFF. CDR3 sequence (DNA): TGTGCCAGCAGGGGCCGGCCGAGCAACACTGAAGCTTTCTTT.